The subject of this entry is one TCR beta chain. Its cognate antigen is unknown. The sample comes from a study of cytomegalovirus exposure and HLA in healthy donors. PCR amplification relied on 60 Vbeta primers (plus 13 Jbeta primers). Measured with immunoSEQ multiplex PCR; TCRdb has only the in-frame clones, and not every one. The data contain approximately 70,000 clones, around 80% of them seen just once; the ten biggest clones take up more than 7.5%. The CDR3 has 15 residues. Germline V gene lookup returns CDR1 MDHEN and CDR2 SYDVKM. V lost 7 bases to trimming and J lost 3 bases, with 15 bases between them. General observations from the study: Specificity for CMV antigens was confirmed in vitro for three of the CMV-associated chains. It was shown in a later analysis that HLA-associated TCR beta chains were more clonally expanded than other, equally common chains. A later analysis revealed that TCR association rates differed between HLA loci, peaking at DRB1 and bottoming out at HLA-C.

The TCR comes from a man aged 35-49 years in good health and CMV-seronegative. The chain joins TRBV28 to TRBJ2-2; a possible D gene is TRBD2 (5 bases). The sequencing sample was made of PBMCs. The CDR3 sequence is CASTPQSGYTGELFF. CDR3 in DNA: TGTGCCAGCACCCCTCAGAGCGGATACACCGGGGAGCTGTTTTTT.